Below are 20 T cell receptor beta chains sequenced from a single sample in a study of beta chain features in type 1 diabetes. Study-level findings and limits: Significant though moderate, a shortening of TCRB CDR3s appeared in all four CD4+ subsets of Type 1 diabetes patients.

The antigens these receptors bind are not known. Expressed TCRB transcripts were sequenced after all isolated RNA was converted to cDNA. Profiling relied on immunoSEQ multiplex PCR, and the TCRdb table lists in-frame clones only, not all of them. The table has hundreds of thousands of clones, roughly an eighth seen once. Sample: naive CD4+ T cells from blood. Receptor source: a man between 18 and 29 years old with type 1 diabetes.

The chain uses TRBV9 and TRBJ2-1; TRBD2 matches 12 bases. The CDR3 is 17 residues long. The germline V gene encodes CDR1 SGDLS and CDR2 YYNGEE. V lost 2 bases, J lost 7 bases, and 10 bases stayed unmatched. As DNA, the CDR3 is TGTGCCAGCAGCGTGGACCCTAGCGGGGGGGCGTCTAATGAGCAGTTCTTC. Amino acid sequence: CASSVDPSGGASNEQFF.

The genes are TRBV30 and TRBJ1-2; the D is unclear. Germline V gives CDR1 GTSNPN, CDR2 SVGIG (reference sequence). This CDR3 spans 14 amino acids. The V and J ends lost 5 bases and 4 bases respectively, with 17 bases between them. CDR3 protein: CAWGRGLQRYGYTF. The CDR3, as DNA: TGTGCCTGGGGGAGAGGGTTACAACGCTATGGCTACACCTTC.

This clone was seen a few times. The chain recombines TRBV6-5 with TRBJ2-7; TRBD1 agrees at 8 bases. The CDR3 runs to 13 residues. V dropped 5 bases and J dropped 3; count of bases not matched to a gene: 3. Germline values: CDR1 MNHEY, CDR2 SVGAGI. Here the CDR3 DNA reads TGTGCCAGCAGTCCGGACAGGGTCTACGAGCAGTACTTC. Protein: CASSPDRVYEQYF.

This clone was found a few times. This chain uses TRBV29-1 with TRBJ2-2, with D perhaps TRBD2 (6 bases). The CDR3 loop spans 11 amino acids. Germline CDR1 and CDR2: SQVTM and ANQGSEA. Trimming pared 6 bases from V and 7 bases from J, leaving 9 bases between. The CDR3 nucleotides read TGCAGCGTGGGACTTCACGGGGAGCTGTTTTTT. This encodes CSVGLHGELFF.

The rearrangement links TRBV2 to TRBJ1-2; D ambiguous. The V and J ends lost 6 bases and 8 bases respectively, with 13 bases between them. The CDR3 has 12 amino acids. The germline V gene has CDR1 SNHLY and CDR2 FYNNEI. CDR3 loop: CASRRQYQGYTF. The CDR3 DNA follows: TGTGCCAGCAGACGACAATATCAGGGCTACACCTTC.

This clone was seen ten or more times. This rearrangement joins TRBV30 to TRBJ2-1, with unresolved D. With 1 base removed from V and 10 bases from J, the gap between germline ends came to 14 bases. The CDR3 is 13 residues long. CDR1 and CDR2 (germline): GTSNPN, SVGIG (reference sequence). The CDR3 DNA follows: TGTGCCTGGAGTGGAATCACAGTCGGCGAGCAGTTCTTC. Translation: CAWSGITVGEQFF.

The V and J genes are TRBV9 and TRBJ2-1, with TRBD2 matching 7 bases. The ends lost 3 bases at V and 2 bases at J; junction bases unmatched: 14. Germline values: CDR1 SGDLS, CDR2 YYNGEE. This CDR3 has 18 residues. The CDR3 DNA sequence: TGTGCCAGCAGCGACACCTACACTAGCGTCTCGACCTACAATGAGCAGTTCTTC. Its protein product is CASSDTYTSVSTYNEQFF.

The rearrangement links TRBV12-5 to TRBJ2-1, with D perhaps TRBD1 (5 bases). The V and J ends lost 7 bases and 4 bases respectively, with 20 bases between them. Germline assignment: CDR1 LGHNT and CDR2 FRNRAP. The CDR3 loop spans 16 amino acids. The CDR3 region is CASAPDGSTAYNEQFF. The CDR3 nucleotides are TGTGCTAGTGCCCCGGACGGGTCGACAGCTTACAATGAGCAGTTCTTC.

V gene TRBV5-4 combines with J gene TRBJ1-2; D call uncertain. CDR1 SGHNT and CDR2 YYREEE come from the germline V gene (reference sequence). Between the trimmed V and J ends, which lost 2 bases and 8 bases, there was a span of 10 bases. The CDR3 runs to 12 residues. CDR3 DNA sequence: TGTGCCAGCAGCTTCCCCGCAGGCGGCTACACCTTC. Residues: CASSFPAGGYTF. The full variable domain, rest sourced from reference TRBV5-4 and TRBJ1-2, is ETGVTQSPTHLIKTRGQQVTLRCSSQSGHNTVSWYQQALGQGPQFIFQYYREEENGRGNFPPRFSGLQFPNYSSELNVNALELDDSALYLCASSFPAGGYTFGSGTRLTVV.

This clone was counted only a few times. V and J are TRBV2 and TRBJ2-1; possible D gene TRBD2, 6 bases. The CDR3 loop spans 11 amino acids. Germline V gene lookup returns CDR1 SNHLY and CDR2 FYNNEI. V was clipped by 8 bases and J by 8 bases, with 10 bases between them. In DNA, the CDR3 is TGTGCCAGCGGAGGGTTCGATGAGCAGTTCTTC. Its protein is CASGGFDEQFF. The whole variable domain, remainder taken from reference TRBV2 and TRBJ2-1, is EPEVTQTPSHQVTQMGQEVILRCVPISNHLYFYWYRQILGQKVEFLVSFYNNEISEKSEIFDDQFSVERPDGSNFTLKIRSTKLEDSAMYFCASGGFDEQFFGPGTRLTVL.

Ten or more counts support this clone. The chain combines TRBV23-1 with TRBJ1-6, with D maybe TRBD1 (5 bases). TRBV23-1 is noted as an ORF with a role that remains uncertain. The CDR3 is 14 residues long. Between the trimmed V and J ends, which lost 11 bases and 8 bases, there was a span of 19 bases. The CDR3 DNA reads TGCGCCGGACCCGAGGGGATCGATGATTCACCCCTCCACTTT. Its protein is CAGPEGIDDSPLHF.

This clone was seen a few times. This chain links TRBV25-1 with TRBJ1-2; D is ambiguous. Germline V gene lookup returns CDR1 MGHDK and CDR2 SYGVNS. V was clipped by 0 bases and J by 7 bases, with 15 bases between them. The CDR3 runs to 15 residues. This CDR3 is CASSEYGLPGGGYTF. The DNA for the CDR3 is TGTGCCAGCAGTGAATACGGACTGCCGGGCGGTGGCTACACCTTC.

The CDR3 region is CATSGDRGLSKNIQYF. DNA for the CDR3: TGTGCCACCAGCGGGGACAGGGGGCTTTCCAAAAACATTCAGTACTTC. The chain uses TRBV15 and TRBJ2-4; 12 bases agree with TRBD1. The CDR3 contains 16 residues. Trimming removed 5 bases from V and 2 bases from J; junction bases left unmatched: 4. Germline assignment: CDR1 LNHNV and CDR2 YYDKDF (reference sequence).

The CDR3 is CASSIEGGNQPQHF. The CDR3 bases are TGTGCCAGCAGCATAGAAGGGGGCAATCAGCCCCAGCATTTT. The genes are TRBV6-1 and TRBJ1-5; D may be TRBD1 (5 bases). This CDR3 comprises 14 residues. V gave up 6 bases and J gave up 2 bases, with 11 bases separating them. Per the germline V gene, CDR1 is MNHNS and CDR2 is SASEGT.

This clone was seen a handful of times. The germline gene is not matched at one end of the junction; a read error may be the cause. V and J are TRBV27 and TRBJ1-4, with 7 bases lining up with TRBD1. CDR1 MNHEY and CDR2 SMNVEV come from the germline V gene (reference sequence). The CDR3 spans 14 residues. The CDR3 nucleotides are TGTGCCAGCTCCACCAAGGGGGCTAAGGAAAAACTGTTTTTT. Translated, it gives CASSTKGAKEKLFF.

V usage is TRBV30 and J usage is TRBJ1-1; tentative D call: TRBD1 (5 bases). The CDR3 covers 13 residues. Trimming removed 4 bases at V and 1 base at J, with 10 bases between. From germline, CDR1 is GTSNPN and CDR2 SVGIG (reference sequence). The CDR3 reads CAWKRGENTEAFF. In DNA form, the CDR3 reads TGTGCCTGGAAGAGGGGCGAGAACACTGAAGCTTTCTTT.

This chain uses TRBV7-9 with TRBJ1-6; 12 bases match TRBD1. The CDR3 totals 16 residues. V shed 1 base, J shed 9 bases, and the junction held 4 bases outside the gene matches. Germline values: CDR1 SEHNR, CDR2 FQNEAQ (reference sequence). The CDR3 region is CASSLGGQGAGSPLHF. CDR3 nucleotides: TGTGCCAGCAGCTTAGGGGGACAGGGGGCCGGTTCACCCCTCCACTTT.

This clone was seen many times. The chain has TRBV30 and TRBJ2-7; TRBD2 matches 8 bases. Trimming cost V 7 bases and J 0 bases; bases outside gene matches: 11. Per germline, CDR1 GTSNPN and CDR2 SVGIG (reference sequence). This CDR3 is 15 amino acids long. This CDR3 is CAFGSGGRRSYEQYF. In DNA form, the CDR3 reads TGTGCCTTTGGAAGCGGGGGCCGCCGCTCCTACGAGCAGTACTTC.

This chain uses TRBV7-6 with TRBJ2-1; the D gene is possibly TRBD2 (5 bases). Germline V gene lookup returns CDR1 SGHVS and CDR2 FNYEAQ. Trimming shortened V by 5 bases and J by 0 bases, and 14 bases separated the two germline ends. The CDR3 loop spans 16 amino acids. CDR3 sequence (DNA): TGTGCCAGCAGCCCCGCGGGTGGGAGCTCCTACAATGAGCAGTTCTTC. It codes for CASSPAGGSSYNEQFF.

This clone was detected a few times. The chain recombines TRBV18 with TRBJ2-5; TRBD1 might be the D (6 bases). The CDR3 contains 14 residues. V gave up 6 bases and J gave up 0 bases, with 11 bases separating them. CDR1 and CDR2 from the germline V gene are KGHSH and LQKENI. The CDR3 coding sequence is TGTGCCAGCTCCACAGGGCTGTACCAAGAGACCCAGTACTTC. It yields the protein CASSTGLYQETQYF.